Described below is a single T cell receptor (beta chain) sequence and its context. The antigen remains unidentified. One entry per CDR3 protein, without DNA, is what TCRdb gives after re-calling the 5' RACE reads. The sample shows more than 300,000 distinct CDR3 sequences, and around 2.6% sits with its ten largest clones. This specimen belongs to a study of monozygotic twins with inflammatory bowel disease. This CDR3 is built from 15 residues. CDR1 and CDR2 (germline): LNHDA, SQIVND (reference sequence). Study results and limitations: Reduced clonotype sharing with other individuals was observed in IBD patients relative to healthy twins, especially with disease activity.

Sample: blood. V is TRBV19 and J is TRBJ2-7; TCRdb gives TRBD1 as the D gene, but with no DNA this cannot be confirmed. This TCR came from a human donor with ulcerative colitis or Crohn's disease, or a healthy co-twin of an affected twin (not recorded which). CDR3 sequence: CASSISGQGNYEQYF. The full variable domain, with the rest looked up from reference TRBV19 and TRBJ2-7, is DGGITQSPKYLFRKEGQNVTLSCEQNLNHDAMYWYRQDPGQGLRLIYYSQIVNDFQKGDIAEGYSVSREKKESFPLTVTSAQKNPTAFYLCASSISGQGNYEQYFGPGTRLTVT.